Following are 24 T cell receptor beta chains from one sample sequenced in a study of blood T cell repertoires in COVID-19. Sequenced by immunoSEQ multiplex PCR; TCRdb stores in-frame clones only, minus some. Of fewer than 150,000 clones listed, around four fifths are singletons. The source material was peripheral blood. These receptors were collected from a human donor in a cohort sampled during active COVID-19.

J is TRBJ1-4 and V is TRBV5-1, with 12 positions matching TRBD1. CDR1 is SGHRS and CDR2 is YFSETQ in the germline V gene. CDR3 length: 16 amino acids. V shed 4 bases and J 8 bases; nucleotides not matched to a gene: 9. This CDR3 reads CASSTGTGGRGEKLFF. The CDR3 region has the DNA TGCGCCAGCAGCACCGGGACAGGGGGCAGAGGCGAAAAACTGTTTTTT.

This chain uses TRBV5-1 with TRBJ1-1, with D maybe TRBD1 (5 bases). The CDR3 is 15 amino acids. From germline, CDR1 is SGHRS and CDR2 YFSETQ. Between the trimmed V and J ends, which lost 1 base and 2 bases, there was a span of 12 bases. CDR3 loop: CASSLLQAENTEAFF. For the CDR3, the DNA is TGCGCCAGCAGCTTGTTACAGGCCGAAAACACTGAAGCTTTCTTT.

This chain links TRBV5-1 with TRBJ1-2; the D gene is possibly TRBD1 (5 bases). The germline gives CDR1 SGHRS, CDR2 YFSETQ. The CDR3 contains 14 residues. The V and J ends lost 4 bases and 0 bases respectively, with 10 bases between them. CDR3 DNA sequence: TGCGCCAGCAGCAAAGGGGATTCTAACTATGGCTACACCTTC. Its translation is CASSKGDSNYGYTF.

The V and J genes are TRBV6-6 and TRBJ2-7; D is perhaps TRBD1 (5 bases). V was clipped by 0 bases and J by 3 bases, with 12 bases between them. The length of the CDR3 is 15 residues. Germline V CDR1 and CDR2: MNHNY, SVGAGI (reference sequence). The CDR3 coding sequence is TGTGCCAGCAGTTACTCCTGGGGCGAAGGCTACGAGCAGTACTTC. Translation: CASSYSWGEGYEQYF.

The genes are TRBV19 and TRBJ1-5, with D possibly TRBD1 on 6 matching bases. Trimming stripped 4 bases from V and 7 bases from J, with 17 bases between. Germline V lookup: CDR1 LNHDA, CDR2 SQIVND (reference sequence). The length of the CDR3 is 15 residues. For the CDR3, the DNA is TGTGCCAGTAGTAAGAAACGGGACACTGGCCAGCCCCAGCATTTT. This translates into CASSKKRDTGQPQHF.

The chain carries TRBV2 and TRBJ2-7, with 13 bases identical to TRBD2. The CDR3 loop spans 13 amino acids. The germline V gene has CDR1 SNHLY and CDR2 FYNNEI. CDR3 nucleotide sequence: TGTGCGAAGGGACTAGCGGGGTCCAACGAGCAGTACTTC. Protein sequence: CAKGLAGSNEQYF. Looking up the rest from reference TRBV2 and TRBJ2-7 gives the full variable domain: EPEVTQTPSHQVTQMGQEVILRCVPISNHLYFYWYRQILGQKVEFLVSFYNNEISEKSEIFDDQFSVERPDGSNFTLKIRSTKLEDSAMYFCAKGLAGSNEQYFGPGTRLTVT.

This chain links TRBV19 with TRBJ1-4, with TRBD1 matching over 8 bases. This CDR3 contains 15 residues. Germline CDR1 reads LNHDA; CDR2 reads SQIVND (reference sequence). V was pared by 5 bases and J by 4 bases, with 6 bases of the junction left unmatched. The CDR3: CASSLSTGDNEKLFF. CDR3 in DNA: TGTGCCAGTAGTCTATCGACAGGGGATAATGAAAAACTGTTTTTT.

The rearrangement joins TRBV5-1 to TRBJ2-2, with D hard to call. CDR3 length: 12 amino acids. V was trimmed by 3 bases and J by 2 bases, leaving 2 bases between them. The V gene's germline CDR1 is SGHRS and CDR2 YFSETQ. CDR3 region: CASSSNTGELFF. CDR3 in DNA: TGCGCCAGCAGCTCAAACACCGGGGAGCTGTTTTTT.

The chain recombines TRBV11-2 with TRBJ1-1; tentatively, D is TRBD1 (5 bases). Germline V lookup: CDR1 SGHAT, CDR2 FQNNGV. Trimming shortened V by 8 bases and J by 4 bases, and 17 bases separated the two germline ends. The CDR3 runs to 14 residues. This chain's CDR3 is CASSRAPPSTEAFF. The CDR3 coding sequence is TGTGCCAGCTCCAGGGCACCACCGAGCACTGAAGCTTTCTTT.

This clone was detected only once. This chain connects TRBV6-5 to TRBJ2-1; perhaps TRBD1 as D (7 bases). The CDR3 runs 15 residues. With 0 bases removed from V and 7 bases from J, the gap between germline ends came to 13 bases. Looked up from germline, CDR1 is MNHEY and CDR2 is SVGAGI. CDR3 sequence (DNA): TGTGCCAGCAGTTACTCGATGGCAGGGGGGAATGAGCAGTTCTTC. It is translated as CASSYSMAGGNEQFF.

This chain joins TRBV18 and TRBJ2-2; a weak D match, TRBD2 (7 bases). Per the germline V gene, CDR1 is KGHSH and CDR2 is LQKENI. Trimming left V 1 base short and J 0 bases short, with 12 bases between. This CDR3 is built from 17 residues. CDR3 sequence: CASSPRGGSPNTGELFF. The CDR3 coding sequence is TGTGCCAGCTCACCACGCGGGGGCTCACCGAACACCGGGGAGCTGTTTTTT.

The gene calls are TRBV7-2 and TRBJ2-1; D might be TRBD2 (6 bases). Germline V CDR1 and CDR2: SGHTA, FQGNSA. Trimming stripped 5 bases from V and 2 bases from J, with 13 bases between. This CDR3 comprises 15 residues. The CDR3 loop reads CASSQSPGAYNEQFF. CDR3 nucleotides: TGTGCCAGCAGCCAAAGCCCGGGGGCCTACAATGAGCAGTTCTTC.

This chain joins TRBV19 and TRBJ1-6, with TRBD1 matching 8 bases. The germline V gene has CDR1 LNHDA and CDR2 SQIVND (reference sequence). The CDR3 is made up of 14 amino acids. J lost 7 bases, V lost 3 bases, and 2 bases had no gene match. The CDR3 spells CASSIQGANSPLHF. The CDR3 bases are TGTGCCAGTAGTATTCAGGGGGCAAATTCACCCCTCCACTTT.

The chain joins TRBV11-2 to TRBJ2-1, with a weak D call TRBD2 (6 bases). V lost 2 bases, J lost 6 bases, and 14 bases lay in between. The CDR3 extends over 15 amino acids. Looked up from germline, CDR1 is SGHAT and CDR2 is FQNNGV. The CDR3 protein is CASSLRTIPPNEQFF. The CDR3 coding sequence is TGTGCCAGCAGCTTAAGGACTATACCACCCAATGAGCAGTTCTTC.

The genes are TRBV11-2 and TRBJ2-7, with 9 bases fitting TRBD2. Germline CDR1 and CDR2: SGHAT and FQNNGV. The CDR3 covers 15 residues. Trimming cost V 1 base and J 3 bases; bases outside gene matches: 4. This CDR3 reads CASSLGSGGSYEQYF. DNA of the CDR3: TGTGCCAGCAGCTTAGGGAGCGGGGGGAGCTACGAGCAGTACTTC.

In the case of this clone: Other nucleotide sequences from this sample produce the same CDR3. The J gene is TRBJ1-1, the V gene TRBV12-3 or TRBV12-4, with a possible D match to TRBD1 (5 bases). The CDR3 length is 13 residues. Trimming left V 2 bases short and J 2 bases short, with 6 bases between. CDR3: CASSLQGNTEAFF. DNA for the CDR3: TGTGCCAGCAGTTTACAGGGTAACACTGAAGCTTTCTTT.

The V and J genes are TRBV19 and TRBJ1-5, with TRBD1 matching over 8 bases. Germline values: CDR1 LNHDA, CDR2 SQIVND (reference sequence). V lost 5 bases, J lost 0 bases, and 6 bases stayed unmatched. The CDR3 runs 16 residues. The CDR3 bases are TGTGCCAGTAGTCCCTGGACAGGGTATAGCAATCAGCCCCAGCATTTT. It yields the protein CASSPWTGYSNQPQHF. Variable domain in full (rest from reference TRBV19 and TRBJ1-5): DGGITQSPKYLFRKEGQNVTLSCEQNLNHDAMYWYRQDPGQGLRLIYYSQIVNDFQKGDIAEGYSVSREKKESFPLTVTSAQKNPTAFYLCASSPWTGYSNQPQHFGDGTRLSIL.

This clone was seen just once. The chain couples TRBV5-1 to TRBJ2-3; D is unclear. The V end lost 2 bases, the J end lost 2 bases, and 9 bases lay between the germline ends. The CDR3 consists of 14 residues. CDR1 is SGHRS and CDR2 is YFSETQ in the germline V gene. For the CDR3, the DNA is TGCGCCAGCAGCTTATATTCTGTCACAGATACGCAGTATTTT. As protein: CASSLYSVTDTQYF.

The V and J genes are TRBV19 and TRBJ1-3; D unresolved. CDR1 is LNHDA, CDR2 SQIVND, per germline (reference sequence). This CDR3 region has 14 residues. V lost 5 bases, J lost 4 bases, and 12 bases lay in between. CDR3 coding DNA: TGTGCCAGTAGTGTCACTGAGCGGGGAAACACCATATATTTT. Residues: CASSVTERGNTIYF.

V and J are TRBV2 and TRBJ2-7, with 10 nucleotides matching TRBD1. The CDR3 length is 17 residues. Germline V gives CDR1 SNHLY, CDR2 FYNNEI. V shed 1 base, J shed 6 bases, and the junction held 12 bases outside the gene matches. CDR3 region: CASSEGRPGQGTGEQYF. In DNA form, the CDR3 reads TGTGCCAGCAGTGAAGGTCGACCGGGACAGGGGACGGGCGAGCAGTACTTC.

The chain carries TRBV5-1 and TRBJ2-7; 8 nucleotides align to TRBD1. The CDR3 runs to 16 residues. Germline CDR1 is SGHRS and CDR2 is YFSETQ. Trimming took 0 bases from V and 2 from J; bases not matched to a gene: 7. The CDR3 DNA follows: TGCGCCAGCAGCTTGGACCGACAGGGGCCGACCTACGAGCAGTACTTC. Translating gives CASSLDRQGPTYEQYF.

There are a few counts of this clone. The rearrangement uses TRBV13 and TRBJ2-1; D gene ambiguous. There are 15 residues in the CDR3. The V gene's germline CDR1 is PRHDT and CDR2 FYEKMQ (reference sequence). Trimming stripped 3 bases from V and 6 bases from J, with 15 bases between. The CDR3 bases are TGTGCCAGCAGCTTGGGCCCCCAAAATCTCAATGAGCAGTTCTTC. Encoded protein: CASSLGPQNLNEQFF. Filled out from reference TRBV13 and TRBJ2-1, the complete variable domain reads AAGVIQSPRHLIKEKRETATLKCYPIPRHDTVYWYQQGPGQDPQFLISFYEKMQSDKGSIPDRFSAQQFSDYHSELNMSSLELGDSALYFCASSLGPQNLNEQFFGPGTRLTVL.

The V and J genes are TRBV11-2 and TRBJ1-6; 7 positions agree with TRBD1. Germline values: CDR1 SGHAT, CDR2 FQNNGV. J lost 0 bases, V lost 5 bases, and 13 bases had no gene match. The CDR3 is 19 residues long. The CDR3, as DNA: TGTGCCAGCAGCCCCGCCCGGACAGGATCGAGCTCCTATAATTCACCCCTCCACTTT. Translating gives CASSPARTGSSSYNSPLHF.

This chain uses TRBV30 with TRBJ1-3; D is uncertain. The length of the CDR3 is 15 residues. Trimming removed 0 bases at V and 0 bases at J, with 9 bases between. CDR1 is GTSNPN and CDR2 is SVGIG in the germline V gene (reference sequence). This chain's CDR3 is CAWSVPSVSGNTIYF. As DNA, the CDR3 is TGTGCCTGGAGTGTACCCAGTGTCTCTGGAAACACCATATATTTT.